This TCR beta chain stems from a study of T cell repertoires in cytomegalovirus infection. This clonotype was counted a few times. Its antigen is unknown. A read error may produce the germline difference seen at one junction end. This CDR3 region has 12 residues. TCRdb used MiXCR to reprocess the reads, holding one entry per CDR3 protein. The data contain approximately 730,000 distinct CDR3 sequences, roughly 33% of them singletons. Broader study findings: In two of eight donors, the top clonotype was HLA-C-restricted CMV-specific.

The rearrangement joins TRBV23-1 to TRBJ2-7; no definite D call. TRBV23-1 is known as an ORF, though its function is uncertain. This specimen was cultured PBMCs, taken from culture after CMV antigen stimulation. The TCR comes from a human donor in good health (CMV status not recorded). Some clones in this sample may be carry-over from other donors' samples. CDR3 coding DNA: TGCGCCAGCAGTCACCCTCCTCCCTTGAGTCGCTTC. It is translated as CASSHPPPLSRF.